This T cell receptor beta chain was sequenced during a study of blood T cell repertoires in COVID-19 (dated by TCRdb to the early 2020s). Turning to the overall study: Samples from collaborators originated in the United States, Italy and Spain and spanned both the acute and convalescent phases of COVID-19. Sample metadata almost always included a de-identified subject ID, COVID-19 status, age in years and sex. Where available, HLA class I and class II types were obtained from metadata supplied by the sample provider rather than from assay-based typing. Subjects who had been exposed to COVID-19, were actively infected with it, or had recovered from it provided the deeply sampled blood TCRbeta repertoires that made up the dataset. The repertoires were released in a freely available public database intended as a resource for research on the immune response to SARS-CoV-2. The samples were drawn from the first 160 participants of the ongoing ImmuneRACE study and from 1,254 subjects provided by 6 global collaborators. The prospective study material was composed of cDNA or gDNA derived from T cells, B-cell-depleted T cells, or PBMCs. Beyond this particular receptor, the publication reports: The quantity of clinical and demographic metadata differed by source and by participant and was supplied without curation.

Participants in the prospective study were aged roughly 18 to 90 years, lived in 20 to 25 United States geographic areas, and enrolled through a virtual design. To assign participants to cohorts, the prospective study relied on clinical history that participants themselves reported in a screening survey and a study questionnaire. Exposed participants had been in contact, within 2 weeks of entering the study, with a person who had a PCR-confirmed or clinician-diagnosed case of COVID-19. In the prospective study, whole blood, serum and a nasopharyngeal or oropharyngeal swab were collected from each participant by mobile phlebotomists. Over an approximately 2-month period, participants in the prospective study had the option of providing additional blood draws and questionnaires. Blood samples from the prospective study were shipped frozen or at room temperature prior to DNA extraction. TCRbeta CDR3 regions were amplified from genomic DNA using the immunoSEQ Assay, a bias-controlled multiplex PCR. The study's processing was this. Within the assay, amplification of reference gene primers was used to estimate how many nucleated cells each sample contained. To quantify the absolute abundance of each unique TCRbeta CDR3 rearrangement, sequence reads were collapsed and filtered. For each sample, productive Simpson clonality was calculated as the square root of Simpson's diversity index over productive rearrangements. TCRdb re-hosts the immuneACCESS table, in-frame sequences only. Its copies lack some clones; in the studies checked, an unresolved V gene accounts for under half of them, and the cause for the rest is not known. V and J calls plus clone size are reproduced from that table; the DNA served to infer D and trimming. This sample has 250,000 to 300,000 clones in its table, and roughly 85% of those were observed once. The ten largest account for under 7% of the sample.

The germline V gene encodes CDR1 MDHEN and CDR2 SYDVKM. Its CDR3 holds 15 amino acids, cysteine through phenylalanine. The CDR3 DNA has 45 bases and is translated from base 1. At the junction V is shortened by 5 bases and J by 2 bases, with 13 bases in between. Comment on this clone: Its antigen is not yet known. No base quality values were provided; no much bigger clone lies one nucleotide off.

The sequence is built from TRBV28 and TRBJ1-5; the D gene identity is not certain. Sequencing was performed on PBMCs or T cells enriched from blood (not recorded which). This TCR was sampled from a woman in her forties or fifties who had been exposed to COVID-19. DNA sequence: TGTGCCAGCAGTACACCAGGTGCTGGCAATCAGCCCCAGCATTTT. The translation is CASSTPGAGNQPQHF.